This T cell receptor delta chain is from a study of γδ T cells in repeated Plasmodium falciparum infection. About the study: The natural-infection arm compared Malian children under seasonal malaria with matched Australian children. Regarding the study as a whole: Malian children's Vdelta2-negative repertoires appeared more expanded and less diverse than Australians'.

Each sorted gammadelta sample had TRG and TRD chains sequenced. TCRdb re-called the multiplex PCR reads using CATT. Among approximately 93,000 delta-chain clones, approximately 1% were seen once, and the ten largest hold over 8.5%. Flow sorting of PBMC yielded separate Vgamma9/Vdelta2+ and Vdelta2-negative gammadelta T cell populations for bulk repertoire analysis. Germline CDR1 reads TSWWSYY; CDR2 reads QGS. J was trimmed by 3 bases and V by 1 base; bases with no gene match: 23. This CDR3 has 21 residues. This clone appeared many times. The antigen remains unidentified. TCRdb's protein, taken from a much larger clone, differs from this DNA's translation at residue 16, likely owing to a read error; the protein displayed comes from the DNA.

This clonotype was obtained from a pool of human donors (malaria-infected and uninfected, not separated). The chain joins TRDV1 to TRDJ1; 7 nucleotides line up with TRDD3. The source material was gamma-delta T cells from blood. The CDR3 here is CALGEPTPILGTRIGADKLIF. DNA of the CDR3: TGTGCTCTTGGGGAACCCACTCCGATACTGGGGACGCGAATTGGCGCCGATAAACTCATCTTT.